This TCR beta chain was identified in a study of shared clonotypes between healthy human individuals. This CDR3 spans 14 amino acids. Trimming left V 5 bases short and J 4 bases short, with 11 bases between. Germline CDR1 is SEHNR and CDR2 is FQNEAQ (reference sequence). This clone has a single count. Using immunoSEQ multiplex PCR, the repertoire was profiled, and TCRdb retains in-frame clones only, with some absent. Found here are about 510,000 clones, approximately 95% of them singletons; the top ten hold 0.055% to 0.075%. The TCR comes from a woman in her twenties or thirties in good health. Material for sequencing was naive CD4+ T cells sorted from blood. Subset given: CD45RA+ positively selected. The gene calls are TRBV7-9 and TRBJ2-2; D not certain. The CDR3 protein is CASSPVGVTGELFF. CDR3 nucleotides: TGTGCCAGCAGCCCCGTCGGAGTCACCGGGGAGCTGTTTTTT.